This T cell receptor (beta chain) was captured in a study of shared clonotypes between healthy human individuals. Adults of Caucasian background living in Nashville, Tennessee made up all donors. TCRdb keeps only in-frame clones here, not all; method: immunoSEQ multiplex PCR. The sample lists under 600,000 clones, roughly 79% seen once, with 12% in the top ten. Germline assignment: CDR1 LGHNA and CDR2 YNFKEQ. This CDR3 contains 16 residues. V lost 1 base, J lost 5 bases, and 8 bases stayed unmatched. Source material: PBMCs. The sequence derives from a woman aged 40 to 50 in good health. Some clones in this sample may be carry-over from other donors' samples. The V call is TRBV4-2, the J call TRBJ2-1; 7 nucleotides line up with TRBD2. The CDR3 is CASSQVEAGMDNEQFF. CDR3 coding DNA: TGTGCCAGCAGCCAAGTTGAAGCGGGGATGGACAATGAGCAGTTCTTC.